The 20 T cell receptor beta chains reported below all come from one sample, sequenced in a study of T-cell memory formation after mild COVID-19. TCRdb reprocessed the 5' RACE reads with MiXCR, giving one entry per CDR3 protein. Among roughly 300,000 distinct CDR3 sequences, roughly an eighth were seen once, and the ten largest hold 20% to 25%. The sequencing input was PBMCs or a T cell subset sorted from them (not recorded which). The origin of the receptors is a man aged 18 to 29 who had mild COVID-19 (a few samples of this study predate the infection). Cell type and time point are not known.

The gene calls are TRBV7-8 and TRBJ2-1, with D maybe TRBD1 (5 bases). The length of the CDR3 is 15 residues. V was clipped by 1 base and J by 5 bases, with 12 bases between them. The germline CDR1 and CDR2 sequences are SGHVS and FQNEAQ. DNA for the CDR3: TGTGCCAGCAGCTTAGGTCGGACACGCGACAATGAGCAGTTCTTC. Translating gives CASSLGRTRDNEQFF.

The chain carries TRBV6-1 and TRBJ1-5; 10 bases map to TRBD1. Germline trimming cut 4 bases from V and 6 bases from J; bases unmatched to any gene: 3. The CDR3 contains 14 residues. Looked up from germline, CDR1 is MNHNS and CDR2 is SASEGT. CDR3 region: CASSGQGASQPQHF. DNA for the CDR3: TGTGCCAGCAGTGGACAGGGGGCAAGTCAGCCCCAGCATTTT.

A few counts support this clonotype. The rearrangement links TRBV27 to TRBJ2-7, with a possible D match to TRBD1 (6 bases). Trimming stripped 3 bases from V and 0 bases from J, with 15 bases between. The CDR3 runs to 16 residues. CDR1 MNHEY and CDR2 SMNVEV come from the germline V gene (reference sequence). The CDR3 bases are TGTGCCAGCAGTTTTAGGGGGACAACTAACTCCTACGAGCAGTACTTC. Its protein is CASSFRGTTNSYEQYF.

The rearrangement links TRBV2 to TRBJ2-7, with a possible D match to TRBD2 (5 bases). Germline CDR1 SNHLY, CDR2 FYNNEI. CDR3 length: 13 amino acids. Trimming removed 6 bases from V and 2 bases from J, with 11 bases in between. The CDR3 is CASRYDGAYEQYF. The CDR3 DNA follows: TGTGCCAGCAGATATGACGGGGCCTACGAGCAGTACTTC.

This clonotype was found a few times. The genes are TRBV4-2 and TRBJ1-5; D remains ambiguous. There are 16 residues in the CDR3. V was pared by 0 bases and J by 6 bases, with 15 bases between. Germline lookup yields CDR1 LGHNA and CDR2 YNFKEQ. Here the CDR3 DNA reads TGTGCCAGCAGCCAAGATTTAGGGTCACCCGTTCAGCCCCAGCATTTT. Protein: CASSQDLGSPVQPQHF.

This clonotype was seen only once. CDR3 protein: CASSQDGGQGIQYF. In nucleotides, the CDR3 is TGCGCCAGCAGCCAAGATGGGGGGCAGGGCATTCAGTACTTC. This chain uses TRBV4-3 with TRBJ2-4, with D perhaps given as TRBD1 or TRBD2 (6 bases each). The V end was cut by 0 bases, the J end by 9 bases, with 12 bases between. This CDR3 is built from 14 residues. CDR1 is LGHNA and CDR2 is YSLEER in the germline V gene.

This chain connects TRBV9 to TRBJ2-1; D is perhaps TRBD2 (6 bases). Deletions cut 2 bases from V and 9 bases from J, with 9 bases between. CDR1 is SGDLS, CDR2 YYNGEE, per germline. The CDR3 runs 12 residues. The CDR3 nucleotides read TGTGCCAGCAGCGTGGGGGGAAGTGAGCAGTTCTTC. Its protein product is CASSVGGSEQFF.

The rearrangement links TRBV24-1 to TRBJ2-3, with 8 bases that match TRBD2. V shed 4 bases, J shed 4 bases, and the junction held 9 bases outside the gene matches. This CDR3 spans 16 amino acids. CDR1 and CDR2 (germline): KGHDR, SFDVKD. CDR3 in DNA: TGTGCCACCAGTGAACCTTCCCCGGGGGGGGCAGATACGCAGTATTTT. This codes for CATSEPSPGGADTQYF.

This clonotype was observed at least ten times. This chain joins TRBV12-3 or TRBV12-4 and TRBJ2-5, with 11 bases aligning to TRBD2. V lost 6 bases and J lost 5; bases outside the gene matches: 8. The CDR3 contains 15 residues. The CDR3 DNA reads TGTGCCAGCAGCTCTCTAGCGGGGGGCCGGGAGACCCAGTACTTC. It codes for CASSSLAGGRETQYF.

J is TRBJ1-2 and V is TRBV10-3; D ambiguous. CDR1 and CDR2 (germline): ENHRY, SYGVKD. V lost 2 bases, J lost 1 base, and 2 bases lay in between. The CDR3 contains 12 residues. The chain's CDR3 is CAISERNYGYTF. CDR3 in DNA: TGTGCCATCAGTGAGCGTAACTATGGCTACACCTTC.

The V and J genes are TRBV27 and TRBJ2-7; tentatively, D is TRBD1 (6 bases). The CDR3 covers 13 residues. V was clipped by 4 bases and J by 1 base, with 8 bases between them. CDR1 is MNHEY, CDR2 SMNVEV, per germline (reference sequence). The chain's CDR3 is CASSYQGSYEQYF. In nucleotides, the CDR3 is TGTGCCAGCAGTTACCAGGGGTCCTACGAGCAGTACTTC.

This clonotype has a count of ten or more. CDR3 DNA sequence: TGTGCCAGCAGCACCGGATCCTGGGATACGCAGTATTTT. This translates into CASSTGSWDTQYF. V is TRBV7-6 and J is TRBJ2-3; D is ambiguous. The CDR3 length is 13 residues. Trimming shortened V by 5 bases and J by 6 bases, and 12 bases separated the two germline ends. CDR1 is SGHVS and CDR2 is FNYEAQ in the germline V gene.

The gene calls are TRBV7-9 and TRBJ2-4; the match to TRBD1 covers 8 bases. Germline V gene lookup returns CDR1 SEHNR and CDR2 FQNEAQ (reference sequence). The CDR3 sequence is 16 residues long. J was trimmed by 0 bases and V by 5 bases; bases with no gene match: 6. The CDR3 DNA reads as TGTGCCAGCAGCCCAGGACAGGGAATAGCCAAAAACATTCAGTACTTC. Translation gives CASSPGQGIAKNIQYF. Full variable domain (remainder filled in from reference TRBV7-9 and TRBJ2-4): DTGVSQNPRHKITKRGQNVTFRCDPISEHNRLYWYRQTLGQGPEFLTYFQNEAQLEKSRLLSDRFSAERPKGSFSTLEIQRTEQGDSAMYLCASSPGQGIAKNIQYFGAGTRLSVL.

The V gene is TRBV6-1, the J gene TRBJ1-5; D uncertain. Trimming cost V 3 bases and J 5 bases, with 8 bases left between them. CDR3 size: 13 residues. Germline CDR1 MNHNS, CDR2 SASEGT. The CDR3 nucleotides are TGTGCCAGCAGTGAGGGATACGATCAGCCCCAGCATTTT. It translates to CASSEGYDQPQHF.

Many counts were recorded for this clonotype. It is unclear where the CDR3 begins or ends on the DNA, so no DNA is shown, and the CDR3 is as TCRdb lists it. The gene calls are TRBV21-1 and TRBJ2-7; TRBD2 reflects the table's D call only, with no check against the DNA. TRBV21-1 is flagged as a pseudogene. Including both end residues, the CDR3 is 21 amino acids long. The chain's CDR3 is CASSKALWASGACIYSYEQYV.

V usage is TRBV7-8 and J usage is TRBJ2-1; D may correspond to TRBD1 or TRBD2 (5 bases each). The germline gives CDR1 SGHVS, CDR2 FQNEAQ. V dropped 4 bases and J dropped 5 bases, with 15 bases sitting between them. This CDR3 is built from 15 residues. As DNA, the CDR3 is TGTGCCAGCAGCTATAGCCGGGACGGAGACAATGAGCAGTTCTTC. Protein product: CASSYSRDGDNEQFF. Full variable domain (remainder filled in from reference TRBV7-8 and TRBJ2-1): GAGVSQSPRYKVAKRGQDVALRCDPISGHVSLFWYQQALGQGPEFLTYFQNEAQLDKSGLPSDRFFAERPEGSVSTLKIQRTQQEDSAVYLCASSYSRDGDNEQFFGPGTRLTVL.

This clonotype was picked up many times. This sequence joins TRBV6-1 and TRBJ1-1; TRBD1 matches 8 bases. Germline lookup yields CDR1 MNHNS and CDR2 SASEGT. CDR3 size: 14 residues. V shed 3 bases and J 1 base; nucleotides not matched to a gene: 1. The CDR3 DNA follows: TGTGCCAGCAGTGACAGGGGGCGGAACACTGAAGCTTTCTTT. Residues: CASSDRGRNTEAFF.

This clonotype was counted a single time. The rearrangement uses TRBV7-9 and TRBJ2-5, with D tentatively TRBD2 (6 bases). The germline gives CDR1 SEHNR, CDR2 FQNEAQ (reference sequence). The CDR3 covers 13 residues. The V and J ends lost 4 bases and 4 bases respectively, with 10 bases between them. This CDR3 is CASSSSGLETQYF. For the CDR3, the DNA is TGTGCCAGCAGCTCCTCGGGACTAGAGACCCAGTACTTC.

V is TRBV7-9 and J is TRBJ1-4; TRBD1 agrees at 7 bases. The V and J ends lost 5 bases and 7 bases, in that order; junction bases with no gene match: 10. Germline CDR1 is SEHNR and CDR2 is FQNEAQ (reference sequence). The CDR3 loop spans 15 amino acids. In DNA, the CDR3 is TGTGCCAGCAGCCCCCGGGACAGCCTAGGTGAAAAACTGTTTTTT. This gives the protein CASSPRDSLGEKLFF.

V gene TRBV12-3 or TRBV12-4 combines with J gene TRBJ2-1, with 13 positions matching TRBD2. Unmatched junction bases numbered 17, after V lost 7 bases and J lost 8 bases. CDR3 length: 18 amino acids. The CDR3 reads CASTTKSGTSGVTDEQFF. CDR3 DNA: TGTGCCAGCACCACCAAAAGCGGGACTAGCGGGGTTACGGATGAGCAGTTCTTC.